The next 5 T cell receptor beta chains were all read from a single sample in a study of regulatory T cells in long-lasting Graves disease. With iRepertoire HTBI primers and Arm-PCR of CDR3 regions, TCR beta libraries were built. MiXCR, applied by TCRdb to the multiplex PCR reads, yields one record per CDR3 protein. The sample includes approximately 400,000 distinct CDR3 sequences, about 23% of them seen just once. Noted time point: persistent/refractory GD, antithyroid drugs over 5 years with positive TRAb. Extracted PBMC RNA gave rise to the TCR library. The sample was peripheral blood mononuclear cells (PBMCs), taken when the disease was refractory, from a patient treated with antithyroid drugs. These receptors originate from a woman in her thirties or forties with Graves disease.

The J gene is TRBJ1-5, the V gene TRBV20-1; D is unclear. V lost 6 bases to trimming and J lost 3 bases, with 9 bases between them. This CDR3 is 12 amino acids long. Looked up from germline, CDR1 is DFQATT and CDR2 is SNEGSKA (reference sequence). DNA for the CDR3: TGCAGTGCGAACAGTTTCAATCAGCCCCAGCATTTT. This gives the protein CSANSFNQPQHF.

This clonotype was recorded at least ten times. The V call is TRBV27, the J call TRBJ2-5; 11 nucleotides line up with TRBD2. V shed 5 bases, J shed 5 bases, and the junction held 13 bases outside the gene matches. This CDR3 has 17 amino acids. Germline V CDR1 and CDR2: MNHEY, SMNVEV (reference sequence). The CDR3 bases are TGTGCCAGCAGTCCCCGGGGTAGCGGGAGGGCCGGGGAGACCCAGTACTTC. It is translated as CASSPRGSGRAGETQYF.

The chain combines TRBV20-1 with TRBJ2-1; 8 bases agree with TRBD2. V shed 3 bases and J 2 bases; nucleotides not matched to a gene: 6. The CDR3 consists of 15 residues. Germline V gives CDR1 DFQATT, CDR2 SNEGSKA (reference sequence). CDR3 sequence reads: CSASSRTSPYNEQFF. Here the CDR3 DNA reads TGCAGTGCTAGCTCGCGGACTAGCCCCTACAATGAGCAGTTCTTC.

The table lists this clonotype with a few counts. The chain recombines TRBV20-1 with TRBJ2-7; 11 bases align to TRBD2. There are 14 residues in the CDR3. Trimming cost V 3 bases and J 6 bases; bases outside gene matches: 7. Germline V CDR1 and CDR2: DFQATT, SNEGSKA (reference sequence). The CDR3 sequence is CSASELAGAVEQYF. In nucleotides, the CDR3 is TGCAGTGCTAGTGAACTAGCGGGAGCGGTCGAGCAGTACTTC.

The table lists this clonotype with many counts. This chain connects TRBV12-3 or TRBV12-4 to TRBJ1-1; TRBD1 might be the D (5 bases). V shed 3 bases and J shed 1 base, with 9 bases lying between them. This CDR3 is 14 amino acids long. The CDR3 here is CASSFGQGNTEAFF. For the CDR3, the DNA is TGTGCCAGCAGTTTTGGGCAGGGGAACACTGAAGCTTTCTTT.